These 24 T cell receptor beta chains share one sample of origin, sequenced in a study of shared clonotypes between healthy human individuals. Profiling relied on immunoSEQ multiplex PCR, and the TCRdb table lists in-frame clones only, not all of them. The top ten hold less than 0.15% of the sample, which has around 2.3 million clones, more than 90% seen once. The sequenced material came from naive CD4+ T cells sorted from blood. Described subset: CD45RA+ positively selected. These receptors originate from a man aged 18 to 29 in good health.

This rearrangement joins TRBV6-5 to TRBJ1-3; D remains unclear. CDR3 length: 14 residues. V lost 4 bases to trimming and J lost 4 bases, with 11 bases between them. Germline V CDR1 and CDR2: MNHEY, SVGAGI. CDR3 DNA: TGTGCCAGCAGTTCCTTTGGGAGAGGAAACACCATATATTTT. Its protein product is CASSSFGRGNTIYF.

The V gene is TRBV6-6, the J gene TRBJ1-5; D is ambiguous. Germline values: CDR1 MNHNY, CDR2 SVGAGI (reference sequence). The CDR3 contains 14 residues. The V end was cut by 2 bases, the J end by 5 bases, with 10 bases between. CDR3 region: CASSYGEIDQPQHF. The CDR3 DNA reads as TGTGCCAGCAGTTACGGGGAAATCGATCAGCCCCAGCATTTT.

The chain joins TRBV4-1 to TRBJ1-3, with TRBD1 identical over 7 bases. V dropped 0 bases and J dropped 6; count of bases not matched to a gene: 14. Germline CDR1 is MGHRA and CDR2 is YSYEKL. This CDR3 contains 18 residues. CDR3 sequence reads: CASSQEPFDRDKENTIYF. The CDR3 DNA reads as TGCGCCAGCAGCCAAGAACCATTCGACAGGGACAAGGAAAACACCATATATTTT.

J is TRBJ1-6 and V is TRBV6-1, with D tentatively TRBD1 (5 bases). V was shortened by 0 bases and J by 10 bases, with 16 bases between the two germline ends. Germline V lookup: CDR1 MNHNS, CDR2 SASEGT. The CDR3 is 16 residues long. CDR3 sequence: CASSEAWPPGSSPLHF. The CDR3 DNA reads TGTGCCAGCAGTGAAGCGTGGCCTCCAGGGAGCTCACCCCTCCACTTT.

The V call is TRBV28, the J call TRBJ1-1; D uncertain. V lost 8 bases to trimming and J lost 1 base, with 8 bases between them. CDR1 and CDR2 from the germline V gene are MDHEN and SYDVKM. The CDR3 runs to 12 residues. CDR3 nucleotides: TGTGCCAGCCTCCAGGAGAACACTGAAGCTTTCTTT. Its translation: CASLQENTEAFF.

This sequence joins TRBV10-3 and TRBJ2-3, with D possibly being TRBD2 (5 bases). This CDR3 is built from 15 residues. Trimming removed 7 bases from V and 0 bases from J, with 14 bases in between. From germline, CDR1 is ENHRY and CDR2 SYGVKD. The CDR3 sequence: CAIKMRESSTDTQYF. For the CDR3, the DNA is TGTGCCATCAAAATGAGGGAGTCTAGCACAGATACGCAGTATTTT.

This chain links TRBV5-1 with TRBJ2-3, with D maybe TRBD1 (5 bases). The germline gives CDR1 SGHRS, CDR2 YFSETQ. CDR3 length: 19 residues. V gave up 4 bases and J gave up 0 bases, with 24 bases separating them. CDR3 in DNA: TGCGCCAGCAGCATCGGCCAGGGAACTAACCTTCTTAGCACAGATACGCAGTATTTT. Protein: CASSIGQGTNLLSTDTQYF.

Note on this clone: Other DNA variants within this sample encode the same CDR3. The V gene is TRBV30, the J gene TRBJ1-5, with a weak D call TRBD1 (5 bases). Per the germline V gene, CDR1 is GTSNPN and CDR2 is SVGIG (reference sequence). The CDR3 has 13 amino acids. V was cut by 2 bases and J by 2 bases, with 7 bases left in between. The CDR3 region is CAWSTGRNQPQHF. The CDR3 DNA follows: TGTGCCTGGAGTACGGGACGCAATCAGCCCCAGCATTTT.

The V gene is TRBV6-5, the J gene TRBJ2-7, with 8 bases identical to TRBD1. There are 13 residues in the CDR3. From germline, CDR1 is MNHEY and CDR2 SVGAGI. Trimming cost V 7 bases and J 6 bases; bases outside gene matches: 8. The CDR3 coding sequence is TGTGCCAGCAAGGGGCCAGGACAGGGCGAGCAGTACTTC. Translated: CASKGPGQGEQYF.

The V call is TRBV6-5, the J call TRBJ2-3, with D possibly TRBD1 on 7 matching bases. Germline loops: CDR1 MNHEY, CDR2 SVGAGI. The CDR3 spans 14 residues. V lost 6 bases and J 6 bases, leaving 16 bases between the germline ends. The CDR3 nucleotides read TGTGCCAGCAGCAGGGGGACTGGTTCGGATACGCAGTATTTT. Its protein is CASSRGTGSDTQYF.

The genes are TRBV19 and TRBJ1-5; unclear D gene. With 1 base removed from V and 7 bases from J, the gap between germline ends came to 8 bases. Per the germline V gene, CDR1 is LNHDA and CDR2 is SQIVND (reference sequence). The CDR3 loop spans 13 amino acids. The CDR3 coding sequence is TGTGCCAGTAGTATAGGACAAGTCCAGCCCCAGCATTTT. Its translation: CASSIGQVQPQHF.

The chain joins TRBV5-1 to TRBJ2-2; 8 positions agree with TRBD2. The CDR3 spans 17 residues. The V gene end was trimmed by 0 bases and the J gene end by 2 bases; junction bases not matched to a gene: 6. The germline gives CDR1 SGHRS, CDR2 YFSETQ. The CDR3 protein is CASSLDVTSVNTGELFF. The CDR3 bases are TGCGCCAGCAGCTTGGATGTGACTAGCGTAAACACCGGGGAGCTGTTTTTT.

The V call is TRBV12-5, the J call TRBJ2-3; 7 bases line up with TRBD2. The CDR3 is made up of 15 amino acids. Trimming removed 7 bases from V and 0 bases from J; junction bases left unmatched: 7. Per germline, CDR1 LGHNT and CDR2 FRNRAP. CDR3 protein: CASATGRGSTDTQYF. The DNA for the CDR3 is TGTGCTAGTGCCACGGGGCGGGGGAGCACAGATACGCAGTATTTT. Drawing the rest from reference TRBV12-5 and TRBJ2-3, the complete variable domain is DARVTQTPRHKVTEMGQEVTMRCQPILGHNTVFWYRQTMMQGLELLAYFRNRAPLDDSGMPKDRFSAEMPDATLATLKIQPSEPRDSAVYFCASATGRGSTDTQYFGPGTRLTVL.

The chain links TRBV9 to TRBJ1-2, with 7 bases fitting TRBD1. The CDR3 has 17 amino acids. Germline CDR1 reads SGDLS; CDR2 reads YYNGEE. The V gene end was trimmed by 4 bases and the J gene end by 0 bases; junction bases not matched to a gene: 12. The CDR3 sequence: CASSINRDSLSNYGYTF. As DNA, the CDR3 is TGTGCCAGCAGCATAAACCGGGACAGCCTTTCTAACTATGGCTACACCTTC. The entire variable domain, with the rest obtained from reference TRBV9 and TRBJ1-2, is as follows: DSGVTQTPKHLITATGQRVTLRCSPRSGDLSVYWYQQSLDQGLQFLIQYYNGEERAKGNILERFSAQQFPDLHSELNLSSLELGDSALYFCASSINRDSLSNYGYTFGSGTRLTVV.

CDR3 amino acids: CASTVAGGSYEQYF. In nucleotides, the CDR3 is TGTGCCAGCACTGTGGCGGGAGGGTCCTACGAGCAGTACTTC. This sequence joins TRBV6-5 and TRBJ2-7; 9 nucleotides line up with TRBD2. The CDR3 length is 14 residues. The germline V gene has CDR1 MNHEY and CDR2 SVGAGI. Trimming took 7 bases from V and 1 from J; bases not matched to a gene: 5.

The chain carries TRBV4-1 and TRBJ1-2, with a weak D call TRBD1 (5 bases). The CDR3 spans 14 residues. Trimming cost V 0 bases and J 8 bases, with 13 bases left between them. Germline assignment: CDR1 MGHRA and CDR2 YSYEKL. CDR3 in amino acids: CASSQDVRVSGYTF. In DNA, the CDR3 is TGCGCCAGCAGCCAAGATGTCAGGGTATCGGGCTACACCTTC.

V gene TRBV28 combines with J gene TRBJ2-7, with D uncertain. V was cut by 3 bases and J by 2 bases, with 17 bases left in between. CDR3 length: 16 residues. Germline loops: CDR1 MDHEN, CDR2 SYDVKM. The CDR3: CASSLAALGGTYEQYF. In nucleotides, the CDR3 is TGTGCCAGCAGTTTGGCTGCTCTGGGCGGAACCTACGAGCAGTACTTC.

The CDR3 bases are TGCGCCAGCAGTCAGAGACAGCAAGAGACCCAGTACTTC. Protein product: CASSQRQQETQYF. This chain uses TRBV23-1 with TRBJ2-5, with a tentative D call TRBD1 (5 bases). TRBV23-1 is known as an ORF, though its function is uncertain. The germline V and J ends were trimmed by 3 bases and 2 bases, with 7 bases remaining between them. CDR3 length: 13 residues.

The V and J genes are TRBV11-2 and TRBJ2-2; D is uncertain. The V gene lost 5 bases and the J gene lost 7 bases, with 8 bases spanning the gap. Per the germline V gene, CDR1 is SGHAT and CDR2 is FQNNGV. The CDR3 has 12 amino acids. The CDR3 region has the DNA TGTGCCAGCAGCCCTTTCGACGGGGAGCTGTTTTTT. Protein sequence: CASSPFDGELFF. Full variable domain (remainder filled in from reference TRBV11-2 and TRBJ2-2): EAGVAQSPRYKIIEKRQSVAFWCNPISGHATLYWYQQILGQGPKLLIQFQNNGVVDDSQLPKDRFSAERLKGVDSTLKIQPAKLEDSAVYLCASSPFDGELFFGEGSRLTVL.

The chain employs TRBV27 and TRBJ2-3, with 7 bases matching TRBD1. CDR1 and CDR2 from the germline V gene are MNHEY and SMNVEV (reference sequence). The CDR3 runs 14 residues. V gave up 6 bases and J gave up 6 bases; unmatched junction bases: 9. The CDR3 coding sequence is TGTGCCAGCAGAAGACAGGGACAGTCGGATACGCAGTATTTT. It yields the protein CASRRQGQSDTQYF.

The V call is TRBV27, the J call TRBJ1-6, with 9 bases identical to TRBD1. The CDR3 is 15 amino acids. Trimming at V came to 5 bases and at J to 3 bases, leaving 2 bases not matched to a gene. CDR1 is MNHEY and CDR2 is SMNVEV in the germline V gene (reference sequence). CDR3 residues: CASSGDRVYNSPLHF. DNA for the CDR3: TGTGCCAGCAGTGGGGACAGGGTCTATAATTCACCCCTCCACTTT.

The V gene is TRBV9, the J gene TRBJ1-5; weak D call: TRBD1 (6 bases). V was pared by 0 bases and J by 7 bases, with 14 bases between. This CDR3 is built from 15 residues. Germline-derived CDR1 and CDR2 are SGDLS and YYNGEE. CDR3 loop: CASSVDGETGQPQHF. The CDR3 DNA reads TGTGCCAGCAGCGTAGACGGGGAAACAGGGCAGCCCCAGCATTTT.

The chain couples TRBV10-2 to TRBJ2-3, with D tentatively TRBD1 (6 bases). CDR1 and CDR2 from the germline V gene are WSHSY and SAAADI. The CDR3 contains 14 residues. Deletions cut 7 bases from V and 0 bases from J, with 11 bases between. Written as DNA, the CDR3 is TGCGCCAGCACGTTAGGGGGAAGCACAGATACGCAGTATTTT. It codes for CASTLGGSTDTQYF.

This chain uses TRBV29-1 with TRBJ2-1; 11 bases line up with TRBD2. The CDR3 consists of 14 residues. J gave up 7 bases and V 4 bases, and 6 bases lay outside the gene matches. Germline CDR1 SQVTM, CDR2 ANQGSEA. CDR3 loop: CSVVLSSGRNEQFF. The CDR3 coding sequence is TGCAGCGTTGTATTGTCTAGCGGGAGGAATGAGCAGTTCTTC.